This T cell receptor beta chain was obtained from a study of Ad26.COV2.S vaccination and SARS-CoV-2 variants. V was clipped by 8 bases and J by 0 bases; unmatched bases: 11. Looked up from germline, CDR1 is SNHLY and CDR2 is FYNNEI. This CDR3 is 16 amino acids long. Documented treatment: roughly 20 received Ad26.COV2.S at low or high dose, single or two shots; a few received placebo; per-sample allocation not given. Material that was analyzed had been drawn on day 63 after the first vaccine or placebo injection. Spike of the Wuhan-strain SARS-CoV-2 was expressed by an Ad26 vector, which formed the vaccine. The protocol was immunoSEQ multiplex PCR, while the TCRdb copy is restricted to in-frame clones and leaves out a portion. The repertoire holds roughly 510,000 clones, approximately 88% seen once, with around 13% in the top ten.

The gene calls are TRBV2 and TRBJ1-1; TRBD1 agrees at 8 bases. This clonotype was obtained from a person aged 18-60 years who received the Ad26.COV2.S COVID-19 vaccine or a placebo. Material: peripheral blood, obtained in a trial of Ad26.COV2.S vaccine versus placebo. In nucleotides, the CDR3 is TGTGCCAGCTTAGAGGACAGGGCGATTCTGAACACTGAAGCTTTCTTT. Protein sequence: CASLEDRAILNTEAFF.